Below, 15 T cell receptor beta chains from the same sample are listed, as sequenced in a study of neurological immune-mediated disorders. TCRdb recomputed calls from the 5' RACE reads with MiXCR, one row per CDR3 protein. The table records roughly 20,000 distinct CDR3 sequences, roughly 17% of them present only once. Sequenced material: CD8+ T cells from blood. The receptors come from a woman aged 18-29 years with multiple sclerosis.

This clonotype showed up many times. The chain has TRBV9 and TRBJ1-1, with TRBD1 as a possible D gene (5 bases). Trimming left V 3 bases short and J 8 bases short, with 11 bases between. This CDR3 has 12 amino acids. Germline V gene data show CDR1 as SGDLS and CDR2 as YYNGEE. The CDR3 loop reads CASSAGTEEAFF. DNA of the CDR3: TGTGCCAGCAGCGCCGGGACGGAAGAAGCTTTCTTT.

This clonotype was seen many times. V gene TRBV6-5 combines with J gene TRBJ1-2; D is unresolved. The CDR3 covers 15 residues. Between the trimmed V and J ends, which lost 2 bases and 5 bases, there was a span of 15 bases. Germline CDR1 MNHEY, CDR2 SVGAGI. The CDR3 region has the DNA TGTGCCAGCAGTTACGGTCTGGGATCGGCGTATGGCTACACCTTC. Protein: CASSYGLGSAYGYTF.

This clonotype is judged medium-sized. This chain joins TRBV7-2 and TRBJ2-1, with TRBD2 matching 10 bases. V trimming: 2 bases; J trimming: 6 bases; junction bases outside the gene matches: 13. The CDR3 is made up of 18 amino acids. CDR1 and CDR2 (germline): SGHTA, FQGNSA. CDR3 loop: CASSLRSLLAGLSNEQFF. CDR3 DNA sequence: TGTGCCAGCAGCTTAAGGTCCCTACTAGCGGGATTAAGCAATGAGCAGTTCTTC.

This clonotype was seen more than once but under ten times. This chain uses TRBV30 with TRBJ2-1; 10 positions match TRBD1. V dropped 4 bases and J dropped 3; count of bases not matched to a gene: 9. CDR3 length: 16 residues. Germline lookup yields CDR1 GTSNPN and CDR2 SVGIG (reference sequence). CDR3 sequence: CAWTPRGTGVYNEQFF. The CDR3, as DNA: TGTGCCTGGACCCCACGGGGGACAGGGGTCTACAATGAGCAGTTCTTC.

This clonotype showed up many times. This sequence joins TRBV20-1 and TRBJ2-1; D is undetermined. V lost 0 bases and J 7 bases, leaving 7 bases between the germline ends. CDR1 is DFQATT and CDR2 is SNEGSKA in the germline V gene (reference sequence). The CDR3 spans 12 residues. Here the CDR3 DNA reads TGCAGTGCTAGAGATGGTCGGAATGAGCAGTTCTTC. Encoded protein: CSARDGRNEQFF.

This clonotype was detected ten times or more. At one end the junction does not follow the germline gene, possibly because of a read error. This chain connects TRBV7-7 to TRBJ1-1; no definite D call. This CDR3 region has 13 residues. In germline, CDR1 is SSHAT, CDR2 FNYEAQ (reference sequence). The CDR3 protein is CASSLTLNTEAFF. CDR3 sequence (DNA): TGTGCTAGCAGCTTAACGTTGAACACTGAAGCTTTCTTT. Based on the CDR3 plus reference TRBV7-7 and TRBJ1-1, the full variable domain is GAGVSQSPRYKVTKRGQDVTLRCDPISSHATLYWYQQALGQGPEFLTYFNYEAQPDKSGLPSDRFSAERPEGSISTLTIQRTEQRDSAMYRCASSLTLNTEAFFGQGTRLTVV.

The J gene is TRBJ1-1, the V gene TRBV6-4; D gene unclear. The CDR3 length is 13 residues. Trimming removed 2 bases from V and 1 base from J, with 5 bases in between. The germline gives CDR1 MRHNA, CDR2 SNTAGT. The CDR3 region is CASSDRANTEAFF. DNA for the CDR3: TGTGCCAGCAGTGACAGGGCGAACACTGAAGCTTTCTTT.

There are many counts of this clonotype. CDR3 sequence: CASSLSGGAEAFF. Here the CDR3 DNA reads TGTGCCAGCAGTTTATCAGGGGGAGCTGAAGCTTTCTTT. This chain connects TRBV27 to TRBJ1-1; D perhaps matches TRBD1 (6 bases). The CDR3 has 13 residues. V lost 0 bases, J lost 6 bases, and 8 bases lay in between. Looked up from germline, CDR1 is MNHEY and CDR2 is SMNVEV (reference sequence).

This clonotype showed up many times. The V gene is TRBV3-1, the J gene TRBJ2-1; no reliable D call. CDR1 and CDR2 (germline): LGHDT, YNNKEL (reference sequence). CDR3 length equals 15 residues. Trimming shortened V by 1 base and J by 0 bases, and 7 bases separated the two germline ends. This CDR3 is CASSQALFSYNEQFF. The CDR3 nucleotides are TGTGCCAGCAGCCAAGCGTTATTCTCCTACAATGAGCAGTTCTTC.

The sample holds many counts of this clonotype. The chain links TRBV19 to TRBJ1-2; a possible D gene is TRBD1 (5 bases). This CDR3 spans 13 amino acids. Trimming shortened V by 10 bases and J by 8 bases, and 20 bases separated the two germline ends. The germline V gene has CDR1 LNHDA and CDR2 SQIVND (reference sequence). The CDR3 here is CATSPGSRSGYTF. CDR3 sequence (DNA): TGTGCCACCAGTCCAGGGAGCCGATCAGGCTACACCTTC.

There are many counts of this clonotype. The CDR3 loop reads CASSGVNTDTQYF. The CDR3 nucleotides are TGTGCCAGCAGTGGAGTAAACACAGATACGCAGTATTTT. The V and J genes are TRBV6-1 and TRBJ2-3; D unclear. The CDR3 totals 13 residues. V was clipped by 4 bases and J by 2 bases, with 7 bases between them. The germline CDR1 and CDR2 sequences are MNHNS and SASEGT.

The sample holds many counts of this clonotype. DNA for the CDR3: TGTGCCAGCAGCGCAGGGGCCTCCTCTTCCCGTTATACGCAGTATTTT. Protein: CASSAGASSSRYTQYF. V is TRBV11-1 and J is TRBJ2-3, with D possibly being TRBD1 (6 bases). The CDR3 has 16 residues. Deletions cut 5 bases from V and 7 bases from J, with 22 bases between. In germline, CDR1 is SGHAT, CDR2 FQDESV (reference sequence).

There are many counts of this clonotype. V gene TRBV6-6 combines with J gene TRBJ1-6; the D is unclear. Trimming left V 6 bases short and J 0 bases short, with 12 bases between. This CDR3 is built from 16 residues. Germline CDR1 reads MNHNY; CDR2 reads SVGAGI (reference sequence). The CDR3 sequence is CASRAAGSSYNSPLHF. The CDR3 DNA reads as TGTGCCAGCAGGGCCGCGGGTAGCTCCTATAATTCACCCCTCCACTTT.

The rearrangement uses TRBV6-6 and TRBJ2-1; weak D call: TRBD2 (5 bases). V lost 5 bases to trimming and J lost 8 bases, with 7 bases between them. Germline V gene data show CDR1 as MNHNY and CDR2 as SVGAGI (reference sequence). The CDR3 runs to 11 residues. Here the CDR3 reads CASSPGDEQFF. The CDR3 DNA is TGTGCCAGCAGTCCCGGGGATGAGCAGTTCTTC.

This clonotype is labeled medium-sized (0.01 to 0.1%). J is TRBJ2-2 and V is TRBV6-5; D unclear. The germline gives CDR1 MNHEY, CDR2 SVGAGI. The CDR3 covers 13 residues. V lost 3 bases to trimming and J lost 6 bases, with 8 bases between them. The CDR3 region is CASSYIIAGELFF. The DNA of the CDR3 is TGTGCCAGCAGTTATATTATTGCCGGGGAGCTGTTTTTT.